This TCR beta chain was identified during a study of shared clonotypes between healthy human individuals. The study, taken as a whole, reports: Clonotype sharing among donors, it was expected, would be affected by sequencing depth.

Points on this clone: Its antigen is undetermined.

Trimming cost V 8 bases and J 6 bases, with 7 bases left between them. The CDR3 is 10 residues long. Germline values: CDR1 LNHDA, CDR2 SQIVND (reference sequence). TCRdb's copy holds only in-frame clones and misses some; the assay was immunoSEQ multiplex PCR. The sample contains about 1 million clones, more than 65% of which appear only once. The receptor comes from a man aged 18 to 30 in good health. Material: memory CD4+ T cells sorted from blood. The subset denotes: CD45RA-negative fraction. The chain joins TRBV19 to TRBJ1-1; D not certain. The CDR3 reads CASSGAEAFF. The CDR3 DNA follows: TGTGCCAGTTCTGGTGCTGAAGCTTTCTTT.